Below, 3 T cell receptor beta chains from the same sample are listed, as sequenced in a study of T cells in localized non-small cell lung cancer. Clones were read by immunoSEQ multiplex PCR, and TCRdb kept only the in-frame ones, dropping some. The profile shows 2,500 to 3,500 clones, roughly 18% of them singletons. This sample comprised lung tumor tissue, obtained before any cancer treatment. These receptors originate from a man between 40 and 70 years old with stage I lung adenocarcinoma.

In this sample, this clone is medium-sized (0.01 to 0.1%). Written as DNA, the CDR3 is TGTGCCAGCAGCCCCAACGGGGCAGGTTTAGAGCAGTACTTC. This translates into CASSPNGAGLEQYF. The chain couples TRBV11-3 to TRBJ2-7, with D tentatively TRBD1 or TRBD2 (5 bases each). Trimming left V 5 bases short and J 7 bases short, with 18 bases between. CDR1 SGHNT and CDR2 YENEEA come from the germline V gene. CDR3 size: 14 residues.

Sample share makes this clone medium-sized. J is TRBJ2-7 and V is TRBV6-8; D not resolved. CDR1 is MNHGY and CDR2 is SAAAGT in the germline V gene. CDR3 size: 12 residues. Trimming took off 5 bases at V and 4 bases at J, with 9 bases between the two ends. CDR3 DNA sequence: TGTGCCAGCAGTGACCCCATTTACGAGCAGTACGTC. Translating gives CASSDPIYEQYV.

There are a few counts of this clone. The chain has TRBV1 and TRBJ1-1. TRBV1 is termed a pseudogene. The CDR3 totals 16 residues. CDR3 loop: CASSQEGGRLNTEAFF. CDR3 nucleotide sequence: TGCGCCAGCAGCCAAGAAGGGGGGCGTCTGAACACTGAAGCTTTCTTT.